This T cell receptor beta chain originates from a study of cytomegalovirus exposure and HLA in healthy donors (dated by TCRdb to 2017 to 2019). A note on the overall study: In an earlier analysis of some 610 of the donors, 276 Gb of sequence data and 120 million or so unique TCR beta sequences from 150 million to 200 million T cells were reported. An early release that covered 500 to 800 HLA-typed donors contained around 330 gigabases of sequencing data and tens of millions of unique TCR sequences. Of the roughly 420 genotyped donors, less than 85% were placed in the genetic ancestry cluster associated with self-reported Caucasian donors. The study aimed to test whether cataloging public T cell receptors could reveal signatures of past pathogen exposure. The T cell repertoires of around 670 subjects were profiled by immunosequencing and related to cytomegalovirus serostatus. Along with the 666-subject first cohort, a separate validation cohort of some 130 different subjects was used. High-throughput TCR immunosequencing, statistical association of individual TCRs with disease status, and machine learning were combined to predict cytomegalovirus infection status. To study patterns of TCR occurrence, a later analysis re-analyzed previously published TCR beta repertoires from several hundred donors and added high-resolution HLA genotyping. In the later analysis, no new phenotypic data were used to find candidate immune exposures; instead, reliance was placed on TCR beta sequences and their occurrence across donors. In an earlier analysis of a few hundred of the donors, high-throughput TCR beta sequencing was used to judge whether each TCR beta V gene segment behaved as functional or pseudogenic. Donor age, sex, ethnicity and CMV serostatus were collected together with the repertoire data. Genome-wide SNP genotypes for about 65% of the roughly 670 donors were used in a later genetic analysis, which treated that subset as a discovery cohort. Every discovery cohort repertoire had been produced on one sequencing platform. HLA typing covered class I and class II loci at four-digit resolution. The number of donors typed differed by locus, with roughly 629-640 for A, B, C, DRB1 and DQB1, more than 500 for DQA1, under 610 for DPA1, and some 450 for DPB1. Roughly 5 DR-DQ haplotypes were handled as single units for association and clustering because linkage in the cohort was strong. Among a few hundred genotyped donors of the cohort, an average of about 240,000 unique TCR beta nucleotide sequences were sequenced per donor, approximately 20% of them non-productive. Paper-wide results and their limitations: Across donors, most TCR sequences were observed very rarely, whereas some public TCRs were present in many individuals. The only immune exposure information available for the cohort was CMV serostatus. In a later analysis, HLA-associated TCR beta chains were found to be more clonally expanded and to have lower generation probabilities than equally common non-associated chains. Specific HLA alleles were associated with 15,000 to 20,000 TCR beta sequences at a false discovery rate of 0.05 in a later analysis. In vitro tests confirmed that a few of the cytomegalovirus-associated TCR beta chains recognize cytomegalovirus antigens. A later genetic analysis reported fewer N-insertions in productive TCRs among donors in an Asian-associated ancestry cluster than the approximately 700-donor mean. In an earlier analysis of about 550 of the donors, most TCR beta V segments were observed in productive rearrangements about 90% or about 30% of the time, broadly matching IMGT annotations. The sequencing pipeline was judged likely to have produced a cluster of highly shared sequence variants as a technical artifact. In the study, about 150 TCR beta chains were listed as associated with cytomegalovirus. The authors suggested that the approach could potentially be extended to other disease states and immunological phenotypes. A further reported finding was that TCR beta sequences accurately predicted the HLA-A and HLA-B alleles for most subjects in the first cohort. Several of the top co-occurrence clusters appeared to be linked to parvovirus B19, influenza, CMV and Epstein-Barr virus, according to a later analysis. Correlated functional status among segregating V segments might reflect linkage disequilibrium, but an unknown experimental factor could not be ruled out. Presence/absence analyses assumed roughly uniform sequencing depth across donors, an assumption that may not hold. An association between a missense DCLRE1C variant and V-gene and J-gene trimming of TCR beta chains was found in a later genetic analysis and replicated in an independent cohort. Cytomegalovirus status was reported to be diagnosed by the classifier with high specificity and sensitivity in both the original and validation cohorts. HLA typing was unavailable for some donors at each locus, so association tests used only the typed subset. A later analysis found that TCR association rates varied across HLA loci, with DRB1 alleles showing the most associated TCRs and HLA-C alleles the fewest. A later analysis found that most CMV-associated TCR beta chains appeared HLA-restricted, with HLA associations seemingly driven largely by CMV exposure. Only TCR beta chains were sequenced in this cohort, and the absence of alpha or paired-chain data limited detectable features. Over 15 rarely observed V segments, including chromosome 9 orphons, were excluded from the earlier analysis of a few hundred of the donors because counts were too low. Assigning TCR associations to individual alleles was difficult when HLA alleles, especially DR and DQ, strongly co-occurred.

In regard to this clone: Its target antigen remains unknown. The sample holds no much larger clone one base away, and base qualities are not on file.

The method was the immunoSEQ multiplex PCR assay. A mixture of 60 forward primers for TCR Vbeta segments and 13 reverse primers for TCR Jbeta segments was used in the multiplex PCR. A multiplex PCR assay on genomic DNA amplified the CDR3 region of rearranged TCR beta genes. On the Illumina HiSeq System, the amplified TCR beta libraries were sequenced as 87-base-pair reads. The original methods were these. Across the roughly 670 repertoires, a later analysis counted some 81 million unique TCR beta chains, 9 million to 14 million of which were shared by at least two donors. To remove PCR and sequencing errors, raw reads were error-corrected and collapsed into unique sequences using a nearest-neighbor algorithm that merged closely related sequences. V, D and J gene segments were assigned by aligning CDR3 sequences to IMGT reference sequences. For a sequence to be retained, a match of at least six nucleotides was required to both a V gene segment and a J gene segment. A rearrangement counted as productive if the CDR3 had no stop codons and remained in frame with V and J, and every other rearrangement counted as non-productive. Following IMGT convention, CDR3 was defined as the stretch from the second conserved V-encoded cysteine up to the conserved J-encoded phenylalanine. In an earlier analysis of 500 to 650 of the donors, sequences lacking an unambiguous match to a single V gene segment were excluded. An earlier analysis of over 450 of the donors classified V segments as functional when productive rearrangements were above 56.7% and as segregating when the standard deviation between donors was above 5%. A statistical classification framework was built for diagnosing cytomegalovirus status from the catalog of TCR beta chain sequences. In a later analysis, V and J genes were assigned by comparing TCR nucleotide sequences against IMGT/GENE-DB human TR gene sequences. In a later analysis, CDR3 sequences and most-parsimonious VDJ recombination scenarios were assigned using the TCRdist pipeline. A later analysis defined each TCR beta chain by its CDR3 amino acid sequence plus V-gene family, and excluded reads lacking a unique V-gene family. As a way to deal with suspected cross-contamination and a sequencing artifact, a later analysis dropped roughly 620 nucleotide sequences that were highly shared and had low generation probability. A later analysis calculated a clonal expansion index for each public chain from normalized within-repertoire ranks of inferred template counts. A later analysis computed generation probabilities with a VDJ recombination model fitted to out-of-frame rearrangements, and checked the results against IGoR. In a later analysis, hypergeometric tests were used to score TCR-TCR, TCR-HLA and TCR-CMV co-occurrence, with a repertoire-size bias correction applied to TCR pairs. To estimate false discovery rates, a later analysis permuted the HLA or CMV assignments 20 times. In a later analysis, co-occurring TCRs were grouped with DBSCAN, and TCRdist sequence similarity was added when clustering was performed within HLA-allele-positive subsets. Co-occurrence clustering excluded repertoires with fewer than 30,000 or more than 120,000 public chains, plus five with anomalous nucleotide sharing. Not all clones reach the TCRdb copy of this immuneACCESS table, which keeps in-frame sequences only. Checked studies attribute under half of the gap to unresolved V genes and leave the rest unexplained. V and J calls and clone size come straight from that table; D and trimming were deduced from the DNA. This sample is represented by under 150,000 clones; about 86% of them were singletons. The ten largest clones represent under 6.5% of the sample.

The cohort comprised around 700 healthy bone marrow donors. All cohort members were sampled while nominally healthy, although unrecorded immune exposures were likely present. The donor tested CMV seronegative, placing the donor among the 350 or so seronegative members of the cohort. A peripheral blood sample was collected from each donor, and TCR beta sequencing was performed on peripheral blood mononuclear cells. Genomic DNA extraction from the blood cell samples was performed with the Qiagen DNeasy Blood Extraction Kit. Sequences were obtained from PBMCs. This receptor was taken from a woman aged 25 to 39 in good health and CMV-seronegative.

The CDR3 reads CASSPQAGHTDTQYF. The sequence in DNA is TGTGCCAGCAGCCCCCAAGCGGGCCACACAGATACGCAGTATTTT. The V and J genes are TRBV13 and TRBJ2-3; TRBD2 is possibly the D segment (6 matching bases). The CDR3 measures 15 amino acids from cysteine to phenylalanine. Just CDR3 DNA is preserved here, 45 bases in frame from base 1. At the junction V is shortened by 5 bases and J by 2 bases, with 14 bases in between. As encoded in the germline V gene (reference sequence), CDR1 is PRHDT while CDR2 is FYEKMQ.